This T cell receptor (beta chain) was identified in a study of beta chain features in type 1 diabetes. Study context: All samples combined gave fewer than 110 million sorted cells for examination. Study results and limitations: For type 1 diabetes patients, VDJ junctions showed fewer insertions and more deletions. Shortening that was moderate but significant affected the TCRB CDR3s of Type 1 diabetes patients in all four CD4+ subsets.

The authors reverse transcribed all of the isolated RNA, so sequencing captured expressed TCRB transcripts. TCRdb's copy holds only in-frame clones and misses some; the assay was immunoSEQ multiplex PCR. The repertoire includes 900,000 or so clones, about 17% of them detected once, and about 0.02% sits in the top ten. The germline V gene has CDR1 SGHAT and CDR2 FQNNGV. The CDR3 loop spans 16 amino acids. The V and J ends lost 2 bases and 12 bases, in that order; junction bases with no gene match: 14. In its sample, this clone was seen a few times. Its target is not known. Researchers reported sorting CD4+ naive, central memory, regulatory and stem cell-like memory cells via CD45RO/CCR7/CD25/CD127/CD95/CD27.

The chain uses TRBV11-2 and TRBJ2-7; 12 bases are shared with TRBD1. The clonotype originates from a woman younger than 30 in good health. Sequenced sample: naive CD4+ T cells from blood. CDR3 bases: TGTGCCAGCAGCTTATCCCGGGGACAGGGGGCGCGTCGTCCGTACTTC. Protein sequence: CASSLSRGQGARRPYF.